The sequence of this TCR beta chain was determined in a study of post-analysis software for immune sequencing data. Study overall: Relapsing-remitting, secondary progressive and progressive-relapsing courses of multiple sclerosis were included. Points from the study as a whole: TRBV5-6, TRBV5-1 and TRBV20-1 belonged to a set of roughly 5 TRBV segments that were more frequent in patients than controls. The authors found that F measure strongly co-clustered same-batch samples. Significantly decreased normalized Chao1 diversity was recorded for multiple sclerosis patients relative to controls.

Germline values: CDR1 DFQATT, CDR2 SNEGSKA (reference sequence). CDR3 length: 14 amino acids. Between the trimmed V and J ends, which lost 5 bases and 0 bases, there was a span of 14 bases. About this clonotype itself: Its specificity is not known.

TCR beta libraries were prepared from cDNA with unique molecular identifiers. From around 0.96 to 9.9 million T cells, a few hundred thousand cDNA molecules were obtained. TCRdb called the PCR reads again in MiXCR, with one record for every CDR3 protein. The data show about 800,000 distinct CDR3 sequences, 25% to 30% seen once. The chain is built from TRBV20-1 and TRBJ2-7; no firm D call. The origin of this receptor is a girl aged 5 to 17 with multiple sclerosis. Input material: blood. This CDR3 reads CSACPDGRSYEQYF. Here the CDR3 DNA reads TGCAGTGCTTGCCCGGACGGGCGCTCCTACGAGCAGTACTTC.